The 23 T cell receptor beta chains reported below all come from one sample, sequenced in a study of CD8+ T cells in alopecia areata. RNA extraction was followed by reverse transcription into cDNA, which acted as the sequencing template. The data were produced by immunoSEQ multiplex PCR, yet TCRdb's version contains in-frame clones alone and is incomplete. The table has 100,000 to 150,000 clones, 45% to 60% seen once; the top ten hold 4.5%. Sample: CD4+ T cells sorted from blood, taken at week 0. These receptors were collected from a human donor with alopecia areata.

The CDR3 bases are TGCGCCAGCAAGAATGAGGTCGAAGCTTTCTTT. It yields the protein CASKNEVEAFF. V is TRBV5-1 and J is TRBJ1-1; D is unclear. The germline V gene encodes CDR1 SGHRS and CDR2 YFSETQ. Trimming removed 6 bases at V and 8 bases at J, with 11 bases between. This CDR3 contains 11 residues.

The gene calls are TRBV2 and TRBJ2-5; D is unresolved. CDR1 is SNHLY, CDR2 FYNNEI, per germline. The V end was cut by 1 base, the J end by 2 bases, with 8 bases between. This CDR3 is built from 14 residues. CDR3 sequence reads: CASSEVTVQETQYF. The CDR3 bases are TGTGCCAGCAGTGAAGTAACAGTTCAAGAGACCCAGTACTTC.

This clone was counted a few times. Other nucleotide sequences from this sample produce the same CDR3. This chain uses TRBV7-9 with TRBJ1-5; a possible D gene is TRBD1 (6 bases). Germline CDR1 SEHNR, CDR2 FQNEAQ (reference sequence). The germline V and J ends were trimmed by 1 base and 5 bases, with 6 bases remaining between them. CDR3 size: 13 residues. The CDR3 here is CASSLEGDQPQHF. The CDR3 DNA follows: TGTGCCAGCAGCTTAGAGGGGGATCAGCCCCAGCATTTT. The whole variable domain, filled in from reference TRBV7-9 and TRBJ1-5, reads DTGVSQNPRHKITKRGQNVTFRCDPISEHNRLYWYRQTLGQGPEFLTYFQNEAQLEKSRLLSDRFSAERPKGSFSTLEIQRTEQGDSAMYLCASSLEGDQPQHFGDGTRLSIL.

This clone was detected a few times. The V and J genes are TRBV5-1 and TRBJ2-7; 9 bases align to TRBD2. The V and J ends lost 0 bases and 5 bases, in that order; junction bases with no gene match: 6. CDR3 length: 15 residues. CDR1 is SGHRS, CDR2 YFSETQ, per germline. The CDR3 spells CASSLDGLARHEQYF. The CDR3 bases are TGCGCCAGCAGCTTGGATGGACTAGCGAGACACGAGCAGTACTTC.

This chain uses TRBV7-2 with TRBJ2-3; D uncertain. Trimming left V 4 bases short and J 1 base short, with 3 bases between. CDR1 and CDR2 (germline): SGHTA, FQGNSA. The length of the CDR3 is 12 residues. The CDR3 DNA is TGTGCCAGCAGCTCGCGCACAGATACGCAGTATTTT. Encoded protein: CASSSRTDTQYF.

This chain uses TRBV5-1 with TRBJ2-5; tentatively, D is TRBD2 (6 bases). Trimming stripped 0 bases from V and 0 bases from J, with 12 bases between. This CDR3 region has 16 residues. CDR1 and CDR2 (germline): SGHRS, YFSETQ. The CDR3 is CASSLEAGRYQETQYF. In DNA form, the CDR3 reads TGCGCCAGCAGCTTGGAGGCGGGGCGGTACCAAGAGACCCAGTACTTC.

This clone turned up a few times. The chain uses TRBV28 and TRBJ1-1; D is possibly TRBD1 (5 bases). Germline V gives CDR1 MDHEN, CDR2 SYDVKM. Deletions cut 4 bases from V and 0 bases from J, with 6 bases between. This CDR3 has 13 residues. Here the CDR3 DNA reads TGTGCCAGCAGTTCAGGGCTGAACACTGAAGCTTTCTTT. It codes for CASSSGLNTEAFF.

The rearrangement joins TRBV28 to TRBJ1-5; a weak D match, TRBD1 (5 bases). Deletions cut 6 bases from V and 6 bases from J, with 9 bases between. Germline CDR1 is MDHEN and CDR2 is SYDVKM. The CDR3 contains 12 residues. CDR3 sequence: CASSLRVQPQHF. The CDR3 region has the DNA TGTGCCAGCAGCCTCAGGGTTCAGCCCCAGCATTTT.

The rearrangement joins TRBV18 to TRBJ2-2; D gene uncertain. There are 16 residues in the CDR3. V was clipped by 1 base and J by 2 bases, with 11 bases between them. Germline V gene sequence: CDR1 KGHSH, CDR2 LQKENI. The chain's CDR3 is CASSPQMEVNTGELFF. The CDR3 nucleotides are TGTGCCAGCTCACCACAAATGGAAGTCAACACCGGGGAGCTGTTTTTT.

The chain is built from TRBV7-8 and TRBJ2-2, with 10 bases matching TRBD2. V was pared by 3 bases and J by 4 bases, with 2 bases of the junction left unmatched. CDR1 is SGHVS and CDR2 is FQNEAQ in the germline V gene. The CDR3 is 15 amino acids. The CDR3 DNA is TGTGCCAGCAGCTTGAGCGGGAGGGGCACCGGGGAGCTGTTTTTT. It codes for CASSLSGRGTGELFF.

The V call is TRBV19, the J call TRBJ1-2; weak D call: TRBD1 (5 bases). The germline V gene has CDR1 LNHDA and CDR2 SQIVND (reference sequence). The CDR3 runs 15 residues. The ends were cut back, 8 bases at V and 9 bases at J, with 25 bases in the middle. CDR3 DNA sequence: TGTGCCAGTGGATCATGGGGACCCAGTCCACGGAGCTACACCTTC. It is translated as CASGSWGPSPRSYTF.

In its sample, this clone was seen once. The chain combines TRBV27 with TRBJ2-7; D call uncertain. This CDR3 contains 13 residues. The germline V and J ends were trimmed by 2 bases and 2 bases, with 7 bases remaining between them. From germline, CDR1 is MNHEY and CDR2 SMNVEV (reference sequence). CDR3 nucleotide sequence: TGTGCCAGCAGTTTAGCAGGTCCCTACGAGCAGTACTTC. It translates to CASSLAGPYEQYF.

The chain recombines TRBV28 with TRBJ2-5; D possibly corresponds to TRBD1 (6 bases). The CDR3 sequence is 16 residues long. Germline values: CDR1 MDHEN, CDR2 SYDVKM. Trimming left V 4 bases short and J 0 bases short, with 15 bases between. The CDR3 sequence: CASSSGRGGYQETQYF. The CDR3 bases are TGTGCCAGCAGTTCCGGCAGGGGTGGGTACCAAGAGACCCAGTACTTC.

This clone was observed a few times. The chain combines TRBV19 with TRBJ1-1; D not resolved. CDR3 size: 13 residues. Trimming cost V 5 bases and J 4 bases, with 11 bases left between them. Germline V gene lookup returns CDR1 LNHDA and CDR2 SQIVND (reference sequence). Here the CDR3 DNA reads TGTGCCAGTAGTGACGCCAGGCGCACTGAAGCTTTCTTT. This codes for CASSDARRTEAFF.

This clone has a single count. The chain has TRBV4-3 and TRBJ1-2, with D unresolved. The V gene lost 0 bases and the J gene lost 4 bases, with 3 bases spanning the gap. Germline V gene sequence: CDR1 LGHNA, CDR2 YSLEER. The CDR3 runs 12 residues. CDR3 in amino acids: CASSQEGYGYTF. CDR3 coding DNA: TGCGCCAGCAGCCAAGAGGGCTATGGCTACACCTTC.

This clone was found a few times. The V gene is TRBV7-2, the J gene TRBJ2-5; D is perhaps TRBD1 or TRBD2 (5 bases each). The CDR3 spans 15 residues. The germline gives CDR1 SGHTA, CDR2 FQGNSA. V shed 3 bases and J shed 0 bases, with 11 bases lying between them. The CDR3 nucleotides read TGTGCCAGCAGCTTCCGGGACCCGTACCAAGAGACCCAGTACTTC. It translates to CASSFRDPYQETQYF.

This sequence joins TRBV28 and TRBJ2-7, with D perhaps TRBD1 (5 bases). The ends were cut back, 5 bases at V and 5 bases at J, with 25 bases in the middle. CDR3 size: 17 residues. The germline V gene encodes CDR1 MDHEN and CDR2 SYDVKM. In DNA, the CDR3 is TGTGCCAGCAGTACCTTTCCTGGGGCTTCGTATCGGGACGAGCAGTACTTC. Amino acid sequence: CASSTFPGASYRDEQYF. Full variable domain (outside the CDR3, taken from reference TRBV28 and TRBJ2-7): DVKVTQSSRYLVKRTGEKVFLECVQDMDHENMFWYRQDPGLGLRLIYFSYDVKMKEKGDIPEGYSVSREKKERFSLILESASTNQTSMYLCASSTFPGASYRDEQYFGPGTRLTVT.

This clone was detected a few times. The V and J genes are TRBV2 and TRBJ2-7, with D uncertain. Germline assignment: CDR1 SNHLY and CDR2 FYNNEI. This CDR3 is built from 12 residues. With 7 bases removed from V and 1 base from J, the gap between germline ends came to 8 bases. CDR3: CASMSQSYEQYF. CDR3 nucleotide sequence: TGTGCCAGCATGTCACAGTCCTACGAGCAGTACTTC.

This chain connects TRBV28 to TRBJ1-1, with 8 bases lining up with TRBD1. This CDR3 contains 14 residues. Germline V gene sequence: CDR1 MDHEN, CDR2 SYDVKM. The V segment lost 6 bases and the J segment 7 bases; nucleotides outside the gene matches: 10. The CDR3 loop reads CASRMDRVVSEAFF. Here the CDR3 DNA reads TGTGCCAGCAGGATGGACAGGGTAGTAAGTGAAGCTTTCTTT.

This clone occurred a few times. The chain has TRBV19 and TRBJ2-1; either TRBD1 or TRBD2 may fit D (5 bases each). The germline V gene encodes CDR1 LNHDA and CDR2 SQIVND (reference sequence). This CDR3 is built from 13 residues. Trimming took 0 bases from V and 9 from J, leaving 9 bases between them. The DNA for the CDR3 is TGTGCCAGTAGTATAGAGGGGGTCAGTGAGCAGTTCTTC. Protein product: CASSIEGVSEQFF.

This clone was seen a handful of times. The chain combines TRBV2 with TRBJ2-1; TRBD2 matches at 9 bases. Trimming removed 1 base from V and 15 bases from J; junction bases left unmatched: 13. The germline CDR1 and CDR2 sequences are SNHLY and FYNNEI. This CDR3 is 15 amino acids long. The CDR3 loop is CASSEGGLAGPSRFF. CDR3 DNA sequence: TGTGCCAGCAGTGAAGGAGGCCTAGCGGGACCTTCACGGTTCTTC. The full variable domain, rest sourced from reference TRBV2 and TRBJ2-1, is EPEVTQTPSHQVTQMGQEVILRCVPISNHLYFYWYRQILGQKVEFLVSFYNNEISEKSEIFDDQFSVERPDGSNFTLKIRSTKLEDSAMYFCASSEGGLAGPSRFFGPGTRLTVL.

This clone turned up a few times. J is TRBJ2-1 and V is TRBV5-4, with no clear D. Germline-derived CDR1 and CDR2 are SGHNT and YYREEE (reference sequence). The V end was cut by 0 bases, the J end by 5 bases, with 6 bases between. This CDR3 has 13 amino acids. The CDR3 here is CASSLGPNNEQFF. The CDR3 nucleotides are TGTGCCAGCAGCTTGGGACCAAACAATGAGCAGTTCTTC.

The rearrangement joins TRBV10-3 to TRBJ2-7, with 10 bases fitting TRBD1. The CDR3 length is 14 residues. Germline trimming cut 3 bases from V and 4 bases from J; bases unmatched to any gene: 3. The germline CDR1 and CDR2 sequences are ENHRY and SYGVKD. CDR3 sequence: CAISDGTGDYEQYF. The CDR3 DNA follows: TGTGCCATCAGTGATGGGACAGGGGATTACGAGCAGTACTTC.